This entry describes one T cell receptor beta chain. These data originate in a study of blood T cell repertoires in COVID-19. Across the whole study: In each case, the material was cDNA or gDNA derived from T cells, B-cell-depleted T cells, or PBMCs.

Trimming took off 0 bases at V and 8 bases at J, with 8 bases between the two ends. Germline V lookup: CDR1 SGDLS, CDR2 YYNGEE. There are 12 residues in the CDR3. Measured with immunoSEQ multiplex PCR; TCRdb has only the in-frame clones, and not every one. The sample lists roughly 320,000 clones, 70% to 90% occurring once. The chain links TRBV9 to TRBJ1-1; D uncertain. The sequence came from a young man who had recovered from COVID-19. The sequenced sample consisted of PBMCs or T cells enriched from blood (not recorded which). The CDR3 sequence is CASSVGGGEAFF. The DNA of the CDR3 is TGTGCCAGCAGCGTAGGAGGAGGGGAAGCTTTCTTT. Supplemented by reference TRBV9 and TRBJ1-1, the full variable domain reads DSGVTQTPKHLITATGQRVTLRCSPRSGDLSVYWYQQSLDQGLQFLIQYYNGEERAKGNILERFSAQQFPDLHSELNLSSLELGDSALYFCASSVGGGEAFFGQGTRLTVV.